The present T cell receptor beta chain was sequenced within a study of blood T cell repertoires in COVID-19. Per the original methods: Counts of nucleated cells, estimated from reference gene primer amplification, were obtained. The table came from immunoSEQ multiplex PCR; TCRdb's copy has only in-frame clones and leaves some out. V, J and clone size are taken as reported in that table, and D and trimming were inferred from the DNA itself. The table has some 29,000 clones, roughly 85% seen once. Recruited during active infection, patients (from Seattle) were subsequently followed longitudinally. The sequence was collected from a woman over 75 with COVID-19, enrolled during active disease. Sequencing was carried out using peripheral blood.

CDR3: CAISESWDTYNSPLHF. CDR3 nucleotides: TGTGCCATCAGTGAGTCCTGGGACACCTATAATTCACCCCTCCACTTT. The rearrangement links TRBV10-3 to TRBJ1-6, with a weak D call TRBD1 (6 bases). V lost 0 bases to trimming and J lost 2 bases, with 8 bases between them. The CDR3 consists of 16 residues. The germline gives CDR1 ENHRY, CDR2 SYGVKD.